Listed here are 9 T cell receptor beta chains from one sample, sequenced in a study of beta chain features in type 1 diabetes (dated by TCRdb to the late 2010s). The library was built by means of the immunoSEQ multiplex PCR assay. The High Capacity cDNA Reverse Transcription Kit was used to reverse transcribe all of the isolated RNA, meaning that expressed TCRB transcripts were what got sequenced. The source is immuneACCESS, and TCRdb retained only in-frame sequences with V and J called. Part of the clones is not carried over; for the studies checked, unresolved V genes explain less than half of this, and the remainder is unexplained. Present in this sample are 310,000 or so clones, 9.5% to 12% of which were seen just once. The top ten hold 0.015% of the sample. Sequenced input: naive CD4+ T cells from blood. According to the study, the label for this sample's cell subset or site signals: true naive CD4+ T cells. These receptors were taken from a woman under 40 in good health.

This clone was picked up a small number of times. The rearrangement links TRBV18 to TRBJ2-3; 13 bases agree with TRBD2. CDR1 and CDR2 (germline): KGHSH, LQKENI. The CDR3 sequence is 16 residues long. The V segment lost 6 bases and the J segment 2 bases; nucleotides outside the gene matches: 5. CDR3 sequence (DNA): TGTGCCAGCTCTCCGGGACTAGCGGGGAACACAGATACGCAGTATTTT. As protein: CASSPGLAGNTDTQYF.

This clone was counted only a few times. The V and J genes are TRBV6-6 and TRBJ2-3, with TRBD1 identical over 8 bases. The V gene end was trimmed by 9 bases and the J gene end by 4 bases; junction bases not matched to a gene: 6. The CDR3 has 13 residues. CDR1 is MNHNY, CDR2 SVGAGI, per germline (reference sequence). CDR3 bases: TGTGCCAGTAATCAGGGGGCCGCAGATACGCAGTATTTT. It translates to CASNQGAADTQYF.

The chain carries TRBV30 and TRBJ1-1, with TRBD1 as a possible D gene (6 bases). Trimming took 3 bases from V and 7 from J, leaving 27 bases between them. Germline values: CDR1 GTSNPN, CDR2 SVGIG (reference sequence). The length of the CDR3 is 17 residues. The CDR3 protein is CAWRGGTPRVSGSEAFF. The CDR3 bases are TGTGCCTGGAGGGGGGGGACACCGCGAGTATCAGGGAGTGAAGCTTTCTTT.

This clone occurred a few times. The chain couples TRBV10-2 to TRBJ2-4; D perhaps matches TRBD2 (5 bases). The length of the CDR3 is 14 residues. Germline V CDR1 and CDR2: WSHSY, SAAADI. Trimming shortened V by 6 bases and J by 2 bases, and 11 bases separated the two germline ends. The CDR3 bases are TGCGCCAGCAGCGCCGGGGAGACCAAAAACATTCAGTACTTC. As protein: CASSAGETKNIQYF.

This clone was seen a few times. The chain recombines TRBV2 with TRBJ2-7; weak D call: TRBD2 (5 bases). The CDR3 is 12 amino acids. The germline V gene encodes CDR1 SNHLY and CDR2 FYNNEI. The V and J ends lost 6 bases and 1 base respectively, with 7 bases between them. DNA of the CDR3: TGTGCCAGCAGGATAGCGTCCTACGAGCAGTACTTC. Translating gives CASRIASYEQYF.

This chain links TRBV5-1 with TRBJ2-7, with D possibly TRBD1 on 5 matching bases. Trimming took off 4 bases at V and 2 bases at J, with 10 bases between the two ends. CDR1 is SGHRS, CDR2 YFSETQ, per germline. The CDR3 is made up of 13 amino acids. The chain's CDR3 is CASSQRGTYEQYF. In nucleotides, the CDR3 is TGCGCCAGCAGCCAAAGGGGAACCTACGAGCAGTACTTC.

J is TRBJ2-1 and V is TRBV7-3; 10 bases fit TRBD1. There are 16 residues in the CDR3. Germline CDR1 and CDR2: SGHTA and FQGTGA. J lost 7 bases, V lost 6 bases, and 12 bases had no gene match. The CDR3: CASRPPGTGESNEQFF. The CDR3 DNA is TGTGCCAGCAGACCCCCGGGGACAGGGGAGTCAAATGAGCAGTTCTTC.

A few counts support this clone. The chain links TRBV30 to TRBJ2-5; possible D gene TRBD2, 5 bases. Per the germline V gene, CDR1 is GTSNPN and CDR2 is SVGIG (reference sequence). This CDR3 contains 13 residues. The ends were cut back, 1 base at V and 1 base at J, with 7 bases in the middle. The CDR3 is CAWSGAAQETQYF. CDR3 DNA: TGTGCCTGGAGTGGAGCGGCCCAAGAGACCCAGTACTTC. The full variable domain, in which reference TRBV30 and TRBJ2-5 provide the parts outside the CDR3, is SQTIHQWPATLVQPVGSPLSLECTVEGTSNPNLYWYRQAAGRGLQLLFYSVGIGQISSEVPQNLSASRPQDRQFILSSKKLLLSDSGFYLCAWSGAAQETQYFGPGTRLLVL.

In its sample, this clone was seen a few times. This rearrangement joins TRBV19 to TRBJ2-5, with 16 bases lining up with TRBD2. The CDR3 has 17 residues. Germline V gene lookup returns CDR1 LNHDA and CDR2 SQIVND (reference sequence). Germline trimming cut 4 bases from V and 2 bases from J; bases unmatched to any gene: 4. CDR3: CASSTGTSGREQETQYF. In DNA, the CDR3 is TGTGCCAGTAGTACTGGGACTAGCGGGAGGGAACAAGAGACCCAGTACTTC.